These 3 T cell receptor beta chains were sequenced from one sample in a study of shared clonotypes between healthy human individuals. Using immunoSEQ multiplex PCR, the repertoire was profiled, and TCRdb retains in-frame clones only, with some absent. This table holds about 710,000 clones, about three quarters found once. Sequences were obtained from memory CD4+ T cells sorted from blood. Indicated subset: CD45RA-negative fraction. The receptors stem from a woman aged 25 to 39 in good health.

The genes are TRBV28 and TRBJ2-1, with a weak D call TRBD1 (6 bases). Germline CDR1 MDHEN, CDR2 SYDVKM. V lost 8 bases to trimming and J lost 5 bases, with 13 bases between them. CDR3 length equals 13 residues. The CDR3 is CASWRQDHNEQFF. The CDR3 coding sequence is TGTGCCAGCTGGAGACAGGACCACAATGAGCAGTTCTTC.

The gene calls are TRBV4-1 and TRBJ2-1; TRBD1 is a possible D gene (6 bases). The CDR3 length is 15 residues. CDR1 is MGHRA and CDR2 is YSYEKL in the germline V gene. V was pared by 1 base and J by 8 bases, with 15 bases between. CDR3 sequence (DNA): TGCGCCAGCAGCCAAGGACTACAGGGTATGGATGAGCAGTTCTTC. As protein: CASSQGLQGMDEQFF.

The J gene is TRBJ1-1, the V gene TRBV15; D possibly corresponds to TRBD1 (6 bases). This CDR3 spans 13 amino acids. Deletions cut 5 bases from V and 1 base from J, with 8 bases between. Per the germline V gene, CDR1 is LNHNV and CDR2 is YYDKDF (reference sequence). The chain's CDR3 is CATSGGPNTEAFF. The DNA of the CDR3 is TGTGCCACCAGCGGGGGCCCGAACACTGAAGCTTTCTTT.